These 4 T cell receptor beta chains originate from one sample sequenced in a study of cytomegalovirus exposure and HLA in healthy donors (dated by TCRdb to about 2017). Library method: the immunoSEQ multiplex PCR assay. For the multiplex PCR, a mixture combining 60 forward primers for TCR Vbeta segments and 13 reverse primers for TCR Jbeta segments was used. TCRdb mirrors the immuneACCESS table, restricted to in-frame sequences. Some clones are absent from its copies; in checked studies, under half trace to an unresolved V gene, and the reason for the others is unknown. The sample has over 90,000 clones on record. The ten biggest clones cover around 3.5% of the sample. Material for sequencing was PBMCs. These TCRs come from a man aged 40-50 years in good health and CMV-seronegative.

V usage is TRBV30 and J usage is TRBJ1-4; 8 nucleotides line up with TRBD1. Germline loops: CDR1 GTSNPN, CDR2 SVGIG (reference sequence). The CDR3 contains 14 residues. V gave up 4 bases and J gave up 8 bases; unmatched junction bases: 9. The CDR3 loop is CAWNLGQGKEKLFF. CDR3 nucleotide sequence: TGTGCCTGGAACCTAGGACAGGGCAAGGAAAAACTGTTTTTT.

The chain has TRBV10-3 and TRBJ2-1, with D unresolved. The CDR3 is made up of 13 amino acids. Trimming left V 2 bases short and J 8 bases short, with 10 bases between. Per germline, CDR1 ENHRY and CDR2 SYGVKD. The CDR3 DNA reads as TGTGCCATCAGTGAGGCAGCGTCGGATGAGCAGTTCTTC. It encodes CAISEAASDEQFF.

This chain connects TRBV5-1 to TRBJ2-1; no firm D call. Between the trimmed V and J ends, which lost 1 base and 11 bases, there was a span of 13 bases. This CDR3 comprises 13 residues. Germline V gives CDR1 SGHRS, CDR2 YFSETQ. For the CDR3, the DNA is TGCGCCAGCAGCTTGATGCCAGGCGTCCAGCAGTTCTTC. It translates to CASSLMPGVQQFF.

The genes are TRBV4-3 and TRBJ2-1; 10 nucleotides align to TRBD2. Germline CDR1 LGHNA, CDR2 YSLEER. The CDR3 has 14 residues. With 2 bases clipped from V and 9 bases from J, the junction kept 4 bases outside the gene matches. The CDR3 spells CASSQHSGRSEQFF. In DNA, the CDR3 is TGCGCCAGCAGCCAACATAGCGGGAGGTCTGAGCAGTTCTTC.